This TCR beta chain stems from a study of post-analysis software for immune sequencing data. The overall study: Secondary progressive, relapsing-remitting and progressive-relapsing multiple sclerosis were among the included disease courses. Study-wide points: Relative to controls, patients had a few TRBV segments at higher frequency, with TRBV5-6, TRBV5-1 and TRBV20-1 among these. Controls' normalized Chao1 diversity significantly exceeded that of multiple sclerosis patients. Clustering by F measure revealed strong co-clustering among samples prepared together in one batch.

Prepared libraries of TCR beta cDNA carried unique molecular identifiers. Between about 0.9 and 11 million T cells gave rise to approximately 520,000 cDNA molecules. TCRdb reprocessed the PCR reads via MiXCR and lists one record per CDR3 protein. The sample has about 500,000 distinct CDR3 sequences, 45% seen once. On this clonotype: The antigen remains unidentified.

CDR1 and CDR2 from the germline V gene are DFQATT and SNEGSKA (reference sequence). The V gene lost 6 bases and the J gene lost 2 bases, with 20 bases spanning the gap. The CDR3 is 15 amino acids. The sequence derives from a girl aged 5 to 17 with multiple sclerosis. Source material: blood. The genes are TRBV20-1 and TRBJ2-7; possible D gene TRBD2, 6 bases. CDR3 DNA: TGCAGTGCCCTTGCCAGTGGCGGGGCCACCTACGAGCAGTACTTC. Protein sequence: CSALASGGATYEQYF.